The 26 T cell receptor beta chains below all came from one sample that was sequenced in a study of blood T cell repertoires in COVID-19. Sequencing used immunoSEQ multiplex PCR; TCRdb keeps in-frame clones, though not all of them. The sample includes roughly 200,000 clones, around 90% of them seen just once. Sequencing was carried out using peripheral blood. The receptor source for this set is a man aged 40-55 years with active or convalescent COVID-19.

A single count supports this clone. J is TRBJ2-5 and V is TRBV19; 13 bases line up with TRBD2. The ends lost 6 bases at V and 5 bases at J; junction bases unmatched: 12. Germline V lookup: CDR1 LNHDA, CDR2 SQIVND (reference sequence). The CDR3 extends over 17 amino acids. CDR3 bases: TGTGCCAGTAGCGGGACGAGACTAGCGGGGGGCCGGGAGACCCAGTACTTC. It specifies CASSGTRLAGGRETQYF.

This clone was counted a single time. The J gene is TRBJ2-2, the V gene TRBV4-1; 7 positions match TRBD2. V lost 1 base, J lost 9 bases, and 8 bases stayed unmatched. The germline gives CDR1 MGHRA, CDR2 YSYEKL. CDR3 length: 15 residues. DNA of the CDR3: TGCGCCAGCAGCCAAGTCAGCGGGGAAGCCAGGGAGCTGTTTTTT. This encodes CASSQVSGEARELFF.

The gene calls are TRBV7-6 and TRBJ2-2, with TRBD1 matching over 7 bases. The germline gives CDR1 SGHVS, CDR2 FNYEAQ. This CDR3 comprises 15 residues. V was clipped by 5 bases and J by 6 bases; unmatched bases: 9. DNA for the CDR3: TGTGCCAGCAGCACGACCACAGGGGTCTCCGGGGAGCTGTTTTTT. As protein: CASSTTTGVSGELFF. Full variable domain (missing parts from reference TRBV7-6 and TRBJ2-2): GAGVSQSPRYKVTKRGQDVALRCDPISGHVSLYWYRQALGQGPEFLTYFNYEAQQDKSGLPNDRFSAERPEGSISTLTIQRTEQRDSAMYRCASSTTTGVSGELFFGEGSRLTVL.

This chain joins TRBV28 and TRBJ1-2, with 8 bases that match TRBD1. This CDR3 is 11 amino acids long. The germline V gene has CDR1 MDHEN and CDR2 SYDVKM. Losses at the gene ends were 8 bases for V and 6 bases for J; bases not matched to a gene: 2. The CDR3 is CASRRGHGYTF. The CDR3 DNA sequence: TGTGCCAGCCGCAGGGGGCATGGCTACACCTTC.

The chain is built from TRBV4-3 and TRBJ2-7; D not resolved. Trimming shortened V by 1 base and J by 0 bases, and 10 bases separated the two germline ends. The CDR3 has 15 amino acids. In germline, CDR1 is LGHNA, CDR2 YSLEER. CDR3 sequence: CASSQVWQSSYEQYF. For the CDR3, the DNA is TGCGCCAGCAGCCAAGTATGGCAAAGCTCCTACGAGCAGTACTTC.

V gene TRBV27 combines with J gene TRBJ1-6; 8 bases line up with TRBD1. The germline V gene has CDR1 MNHEY and CDR2 SMNVEV (reference sequence). The CDR3 extends over 13 amino acids. V gave up 6 bases and J gave up 6 bases; unmatched junction bases: 1. CDR3 in amino acids: CASRGQVNSPLHF. DNA for the CDR3: TGTGCCAGCAGGGGACAGGTTAATTCACCCCTCCACTTT.

The chain combines TRBV30 with TRBJ1-5, with D tentatively TRBD1 (6 bases). The germline CDR1 and CDR2 sequences are GTSNPN and SVGIG (reference sequence). The CDR3 is 14 residues long. Trimming removed 2 bases from V and 1 base from J, with 9 bases in between. CDR3 residues: CAWSFQGSNQPQHF. The CDR3 DNA reads TGTGCCTGGAGTTTTCAGGGGAGCAATCAGCCCCAGCATTTT.

The V call is TRBV30, the J call TRBJ1-5; D is uncertain. The V gene's germline CDR1 is GTSNPN and CDR2 SVGIG (reference sequence). This CDR3 comprises 15 residues. V was cut by 2 bases and J by 4 bases, with 15 bases left in between. CDR3 region: CAWSRPGLGNQPQHF. In DNA form, the CDR3 reads TGTGCCTGGAGTCGCCCCGGGTTAGGTAATCAGCCCCAGCATTTT.

On this clone: The sample contains more than one DNA sequence encoding this CDR3. The chain joins TRBV9 to TRBJ1-6, with D tentatively TRBD1 (5 bases). Trimming took 0 bases from V and 6 from J, leaving 7 bases between them. This CDR3 region has 14 residues. Germline-derived CDR1 and CDR2 are SGDLS and YYNGEE. The CDR3 DNA reads as TGTGCCAGCAGCGTAGGCCAGGGTAATTCACCCCTCCACTTT. It yields the protein CASSVGQGNSPLHF.

The gene calls are TRBV7-9 and TRBJ2-2; TRBD1 matches at 8 bases. The ends lost 4 bases at V and 3 bases at J; junction bases unmatched: 4. The germline CDR1 and CDR2 sequences are SEHNR and FQNEAQ (reference sequence). The CDR3 totals 15 residues. Here the CDR3 reads CASSSQTGDTGELFF. The CDR3 DNA sequence: TGTGCCAGCAGCTCCCAGACAGGGGACACCGGGGAGCTGTTTTTT.

This clone turned up a few times. The gene calls are TRBV5-4 and TRBJ2-1, with D possibly being TRBD2 (5 bases). Germline values: CDR1 SGHNT, CDR2 YYREEE (reference sequence). Trimming removed 4 bases at V and 2 bases at J, with 13 bases between. This CDR3 spans 15 amino acids. This CDR3 reads CASSRADATYNEQFF. The CDR3 nucleotides are TGTGCCAGCAGCCGAGCGGATGCTACCTACAATGAGCAGTTCTTC.

The chain combines TRBV6-1 with TRBJ1-1; D gene uncertain. V lost 2 bases and J 0 bases, leaving 10 bases between the germline ends. This CDR3 comprises 15 residues. Germline V gene sequence: CDR1 MNHNS, CDR2 SASEGT. The CDR3 region has the DNA TGTGCCAGCAGTGAAAATGTACACATGAACACTGAAGCTTTCTTT. It specifies CASSENVHMNTEAFF.

The chain has TRBV7-2 and TRBJ2-1, with a possible D match to TRBD1 (6 bases). The CDR3 consists of 12 residues. Trimming left V 4 bases short and J 12 bases short, with 13 bases between. CDR1 is SGHTA, CDR2 FQGNSA, per germline. For the CDR3, the DNA is TGTGCCAGCAGCTCAACAGGGATGTGGCAGTTCTTC. This gives the protein CASSSTGMWQFF.

This chain joins TRBV7-8 and TRBJ2-1; perhaps TRBD1 as D (6 bases). The germline V and J ends were trimmed by 5 bases and 0 bases, with 11 bases remaining between them. This CDR3 comprises 15 residues. In germline, CDR1 is SGHVS, CDR2 FQNEAQ. CDR3 amino acids: CASSLQGRSYNEQFF. CDR3 in DNA: TGTGCCAGCAGCCTACAGGGACGCTCCTACAATGAGCAGTTCTTC.

The chain joins TRBV3-1 (or the pseudogene TRBV3-2) to TRBJ1-1, with D maybe TRBD1 (5 bases). Germline loops: CDR1 LGHDT, CDR2 YNNKEL (reference sequence). Deletions cut 5 bases from V and 0 bases from J, with 13 bases between. The CDR3 spans 15 residues. This CDR3 reads CASSTRQSLNTEAFF. CDR3 in DNA: TGTGCCAGCAGCACTCGACAGTCCCTGAACACTGAAGCTTTCTTT.

The chain recombines TRBV11-3 with TRBJ1-2; 8 bases are shared with TRBD1. The CDR3 consists of 15 residues. V lost 5 bases, J lost 3 bases, and 8 bases stayed unmatched. CDR1 is SGHNT and CDR2 is YENEEA in the germline V gene. The CDR3 coding sequence is TGTGCCAGCAGCCCCCGGACAGGGTCGGACTATGGCTACACCTTC. Protein: CASSPRTGSDYGYTF.

This chain links TRBV7-2 with TRBJ2-1; D perhaps matches TRBD2 (5 bases). This CDR3 region has 13 residues. The germline V gene encodes CDR1 SGHTA and CDR2 FQGNSA. The V and J ends lost 7 bases and 8 bases respectively, with 15 bases between them. The CDR3 sequence: CASIPLLEDEQFF. The CDR3, as DNA: TGTGCCAGCATCCCCCTACTGGAGGATGAGCAGTTCTTC. Variable domain in full (rest from reference TRBV7-2 and TRBJ2-1): GAGVSQSPSNKVTEKGKDVELRCDPISGHTALYWYRQSLGQGLEFLIYFQGNSAPDKSGLPSDRFSAERTGGSVSTLTIQRTQQEDSAVYLCASIPLLEDEQFFGPGTRLTVL.

V gene TRBV6-6 combines with J gene TRBJ2-7; TRBD1 might be the D (6 bases). CDR1 and CDR2 from the germline V gene are MNHNY and SVGAGI (reference sequence). This CDR3 comprises 14 residues. The V gene lost 2 bases and the J gene lost 2 bases, with 10 bases spanning the gap. The CDR3 region is CASSYGTQAYEQYF. The CDR3 DNA reads TGTGCCAGCAGTTACGGGACACAGGCCTACGAGCAGTACTTC.

The chain uses TRBV6-5 and TRBJ1-1; tentatively, D is TRBD1 (6 bases). V was cut by 2 bases and J by 2 bases, with 12 bases left in between. CDR3 length: 15 residues. Germline V gene data show CDR1 as MNHEY and CDR2 as SVGAGI. The CDR3 loop is CASSYASGVNTEAFF. The CDR3 nucleotides are TGTGCCAGCAGTTACGCGTCAGGGGTTAACACTGAAGCTTTCTTT.

J is TRBJ2-1 and V is TRBV7-9; D not resolved. CDR1 is SEHNR and CDR2 is FQNEAQ in the germline V gene (reference sequence). The CDR3 covers 11 residues. Trimming removed 2 bases at V and 8 bases at J, with 4 bases between. This CDR3 reads CASSLTDEQFF. The CDR3 DNA reads TGTGCCAGCAGCTTAACAGATGAGCAGTTCTTC.

The genes are TRBV6-5 and TRBJ1-4, with 10 bases identical to TRBD1. The germline CDR1 and CDR2 sequences are MNHEY and SVGAGI. The length of the CDR3 is 15 residues. V gave up 5 bases and J gave up 8 bases; unmatched junction bases: 8. The CDR3 coding sequence is TGTGCCAGCAGTCCTAGACAGGGGGCCTTGGAAAAACTGTTTTTT. It yields the protein CASSPRQGALEKLFF.

The chain links TRBV27 to TRBJ1-2; 9 nucleotides align to TRBD1. Germline CDR1 is MNHEY and CDR2 is SMNVEV (reference sequence). The length of the CDR3 is 16 residues. After removal of 6 bases from V and 4 bases from J, the junction contained 12 bases not matched to a gene. DNA of the CDR3: TGTGCCAGCAGAACGCCGGGACAGGGATTGGGCTATGGCTACACCTTC. It is translated as CASRTPGQGLGYGYTF.

The chain links TRBV25-1 to TRBJ2-7, with TRBD1 matching 7 bases. Germline CDR1 MGHDK, CDR2 SYGVNS. The CDR3 sequence is 14 residues long. Trimming cost V 6 bases and J 2 bases; bases outside gene matches: 7. CDR3 amino acids: CASRSTGVTYEQYF. As DNA, the CDR3 is TGTGCCAGCAGATCCACAGGGGTAACCTACGAGCAGTACTTC.

The CDR3 loop is CASPKAGTGVFEKLFF. The CDR3, as DNA: TGTGCCAGCCCCAAGGCCGGGACAGGGGTCTTTGAAAAACTGTTTTTT. The rearrangement uses TRBV21-1 and TRBJ1-4; the table names TRBD1, a call not compared with the DNA. TRBV21-1 is tagged as a pseudogene. The CDR3 sequence is 16 residues long.

The rearrangement uses TRBV9 and TRBJ2-7; D not resolved. CDR3 length: 14 residues. Deletions cut 0 bases from V and 4 bases from J, with 11 bases between. Germline-derived CDR1 and CDR2 are SGDLS and YYNGEE. This CDR3 is CASSVGPSYYEQYF. CDR3 in DNA: TGTGCCAGCAGCGTAGGGCCATCTTATTACGAGCAGTACTTC.

The V gene is TRBV7-3, the J gene TRBJ1-1; D unclear. Per germline, CDR1 SGHTA and CDR2 FQGTGA. The CDR3 is made up of 13 amino acids. Trimming cost V 2 bases and J 8 bases, with 12 bases left between them. Here the CDR3 reads CASSLGSGGEAFF. In DNA form, the CDR3 reads TGTGCCAGCAGCTTAGGTTCGGGAGGGGAAGCTTTCTTT.